The 28 T cell receptor beta chains below come from one sample, sequenced in a study of brain T cells in children with intractable seizures. Sequenced by immunoSEQ multiplex PCR; TCRdb stores in-frame clones only, minus some. Among approximately 44,000 clones listed, around 90% were seen once. The sequencing used peripheral blood, collected at surgery. All receptors derive from a girl aged 2 to 9 with tuberous sclerosis and intractable seizures.

The chain uses TRBV12-3 or TRBV12-4 and TRBJ2-3; D uncertain. The V and J ends lost 2 bases and 5 bases respectively, with 5 bases between them. CDR3 size: 12 residues. In DNA, the CDR3 is TGTGCCAGCAGTTTAAAAGGAGATACGCAGTATTTT. This gives the protein CASSLKGDTQYF.

The chain employs TRBV4-2 and TRBJ2-3; a weak D match, TRBD2 (6 bases). Trimming removed 0 bases from V and 2 bases from J, with 18 bases in between. Germline V CDR1 and CDR2: LGHNA, YNFKEQ. CDR3 length: 18 amino acids. The CDR3 sequence: CASSQEREVAVTTDTQYF. CDR3 coding DNA: TGTGCCAGCAGCCAAGAAAGAGAAGTAGCGGTGACCACAGATACGCAGTATTTT.

This clone was seen just once. The J gene is TRBJ2-2, the V gene TRBV19, with D possibly being TRBD2 (5 bases). Trimming pared 2 bases from V and 1 base from J, leaving 20 bases between. The germline V gene has CDR1 LNHDA and CDR2 SQIVND (reference sequence). This CDR3 comprises 19 residues. CDR3 coding DNA: TGTGCCAGTAGTATACGGCCGCAGAATACGGGGAAGAACACCGGGGAGCTGTTTTTT. Translating it yields CASSIRPQNTGKNTGELFF.

The chain has TRBV29-1 and TRBJ1-2; tentatively, D is TRBD1 (6 bases). Per the germline V gene, CDR1 is SQVTM and CDR2 is ANQGSEA. V was cut by 7 bases and J by 8 bases, with 23 bases left in between. The CDR3 totals 14 residues. Here the CDR3 DNA reads TGCAGCGACGAGGGGTCGACAGGCTTCGGGGGCTACACCTTC. Its protein product is CSDEGSTGFGGYTF. The entire variable domain, with the rest obtained from reference TRBV29-1 and TRBJ1-2, is as follows: SAVISQKPSRDICQRGTSLTIQCQVDSQVTMMFWYRQQPGQSLTLIATANQGSEATYESGFVIDKFPISRPNLTFSTLTVSNMSPEDSSIYLCSDEGSTGFGGYTFGSGTRLTVV.

This clone was detected only a few times. The genes are TRBV4-1 and TRBJ2-2; possibly TRBD1 or TRBD2 for D (7 bases each). The CDR3 extends over 17 amino acids. Germline values: CDR1 MGHRA, CDR2 YSYEKL. V was pared by 3 bases and J by 4 bases, with 18 bases between. CDR3 in amino acids: CASSQNPGGDPTGELFF. CDR3 coding DNA: TGCGCCAGCAGCCAGAACCCAGGGGGGGACCCCACCGGGGAGCTGTTTTTT.

V is TRBV4-2 and J is TRBJ1-4, with D maybe TRBD1 (6 bases). With 0 bases removed from V and 6 bases from J, the gap between germline ends came to 14 bases. This CDR3 is 16 amino acids long. Germline CDR1 reads LGHNA; CDR2 reads YNFKEQ. The CDR3 region has the DNA TGTGCCAGCAGCCAAGAAGAGGGAGGGGGGCATGAAAAACTGTTTTTT. This sequence encodes CASSQEEGGGHEKLFF.

This rearrangement joins TRBV7-6 to TRBJ2-1; 14 bases line up with TRBD2. The CDR3 has 16 amino acids. CDR1 SGHVS and CDR2 FNYEAQ come from the germline V gene. Trimming removed 1 base from V and 8 bases from J; junction bases left unmatched: 4. CDR3 loop: CASSLGLAGGTDEQFF. In DNA form, the CDR3 reads TGTGCCAGCAGCTTAGGACTAGCGGGGGGGACTGATGAGCAGTTCTTC.

This CDR3 is CASPLREHTDTQYF. For the CDR3, the DNA is TGTGCCAGCCCACTCAGAGAACACACAGATACGCAGTATTTT. The chain combines TRBV6-4 with TRBJ2-3; D remains unclear. Deletions cut 8 bases from V and 2 bases from J, with 14 bases between. Per germline, CDR1 MRHNA and CDR2 SNTAGT. CDR3 length: 14 amino acids.

This chain links TRBV4-1 with TRBJ2-3; D is undetermined. Germline V gene sequence: CDR1 MGHRA, CDR2 YSYEKL. V was clipped by 0 bases and J by 0 bases, with 13 bases between them. There are 17 residues in the CDR3. The CDR3 loop reads CASSQEPASSSTDTQYF. DNA of the CDR3: TGCGCCAGCAGCCAAGAGCCCGCCTCGTCTAGCACAGATACGCAGTATTTT.

J is TRBJ1-6 and V is TRBV5-5; no clear D. Germline lookup yields CDR1 SGHKS and CDR2 YYEKEE (reference sequence). Between the trimmed V and J ends, which lost 0 bases and 8 bases, there was a span of 21 bases. CDR3 length: 18 amino acids. In DNA form, the CDR3 reads TGTGCCAGCAGCTTGGAATCGAAGGTGAGGGCTGGGGATTCACCCCTCCACTTT. It encodes CASSLESKVRAGDSPLHF.

This rearrangement joins TRBV2 to TRBJ1-1; D is perhaps TRBD1 (5 bases). Germline CDR1 is SNHLY and CDR2 is FYNNEI. The CDR3 length is 14 residues. Trimming removed 8 bases from V and 4 bases from J, with 17 bases in between. In nucleotides, the CDR3 is TGTGCCAGCTTAGTGGGGACGCAATTCACTGAAGCTTTCTTT. Protein sequence: CASLVGTQFTEAFF.

The chain links TRBV6-5 to TRBJ2-3; TRBD1 matches 10 bases. This CDR3 contains 15 residues. Germline loops: CDR1 MNHEY, CDR2 SVGAGI. With 8 bases clipped from V and 1 base from J, the junction kept 6 bases outside the gene matches. The CDR3 protein is CASRSGTGGTDTQYF. The CDR3 DNA reads TGTGCCAGCCGATCCGGGACAGGGGGCACAGATACGCAGTATTTT.

The chain couples TRBV29-1 to TRBJ1-2; TRBD1 matches at 12 bases. With 4 bases clipped from V and 4 bases from J, the junction kept 4 bases outside the gene matches. The CDR3 is made up of 14 amino acids. Germline V gene data show CDR1 as SQVTM and CDR2 as ANQGSEA. CDR3 bases: TGCAGCGTTGCCGGGACAGGGGGCCCCTATGGCTACACCTTC. Protein product: CSVAGTGGPYGYTF.

The gene calls are TRBV3-1 (or the pseudogene TRBV3-2) and TRBJ2-6, with TRBD1 matching over 11 bases. The V gene end was trimmed by 0 bases and the J gene end by 0 bases; junction bases not matched to a gene: 4. Germline CDR1 LGHDT, CDR2 YNNKEL (reference sequence). This CDR3 spans 19 amino acids. In DNA, the CDR3 is TGTGCCAGCAGCCAAGAAGGACAGGGGGCCCACTCTGGGGCCAACGTCCTGACTTTC. Translating gives CASSQEGQGAHSGANVLTF.

This chain joins TRBV11-2 and TRBJ2-3; perhaps TRBD2 as D (7 bases). This CDR3 spans 17 amino acids. With 6 bases removed from V and 1 base from J, the gap between germline ends came to 20 bases. The germline V gene has CDR1 SGHAT and CDR2 FQNNGV. Here the CDR3 DNA reads TGTGCCAGCAGGAGTCCTCGGCTGGGGGGGCGCACAGATACGCAGTATTTT. Amino acids: CASRSPRLGGRTDTQYF. Drawing the rest from reference TRBV11-2 and TRBJ2-3, the complete variable domain is EAGVAQSPRYKIIEKRQSVAFWCNPISGHATLYWYQQILGQGPKLLIQFQNNGVVDDSQLPKDRFSAERLKGVDSTLKIQPAKLEDSAVYLCASRSPRLGGRTDTQYFGPGTRLTVL.

V and J are TRBV18 and TRBJ2-5, with TRBD1 as a possible D gene (6 bases). Looked up from germline, CDR1 is KGHSH and CDR2 is LQKENI. V was trimmed by 2 bases and J by 3 bases, leaving 10 bases between them. This CDR3 is 14 amino acids long. CDR3 coding DNA: TGTGCCAGCTCACCATTAGGGGGAGAAGAGACCCAGTACTTC. Translating gives CASSPLGGEETQYF.

The chain has TRBV6-2 or TRBV6-3 and TRBJ1-5; 10 nucleotides match TRBD1. There are 17 residues in the CDR3. V dropped 0 bases and J dropped 9; count of bases not matched to a gene: 11. CDR1 and CDR2 (germline): MNHEY, SVGEGT. CDR3 DNA sequence: TGTGCCAGCAGTTACTCGAAGGGACAGGGGATAGTATGGCCCCAGCATTTT. Protein: CASSYSKGQGIVWPQHF.

V usage is TRBV28 and J usage is TRBJ2-5; 9 bases match TRBD1. In germline, CDR1 is MDHEN, CDR2 SYDVKM. Losses at the gene ends were 6 bases for V and 6 bases for J; bases not matched to a gene: 14. CDR3 length: 16 residues. The CDR3, as DNA: TGTGCCAGCAGACCCGTAGAGGGACAGGGTGGAAAGACCCAGTACTTC. This sequence encodes CASRPVEGQGGKTQYF.

V is TRBV29-1 and J is TRBJ2-7; D unresolved. Germline CDR1 is SQVTM and CDR2 is ANQGSEA. This CDR3 is built from 12 residues. The V gene lost 3 bases and the J gene lost 4 bases, with 10 bases spanning the gap. In DNA form, the CDR3 reads TGCAGCGTTGATATAACACCTTACGAGCAGTACTTC. Protein sequence: CSVDITPYEQYF.

The chain is built from TRBV20-1 and TRBJ1-5, with D possibly matching TRBD1 (6 bases). Trimming took off 3 bases at V and 3 bases at J, with 15 bases between the two ends. The CDR3 covers 15 residues. Germline V gene lookup returns CDR1 DFQATT and CDR2 SNEGSKA (reference sequence). The CDR3 nucleotides are TGCAGTGCTAGTTCGGGGGGCTCCCTCAATCAGCCCCAGCATTTT. As protein: CSASSGGSLNQPQHF.

V usage is TRBV6-6 and J usage is TRBJ2-7, with TRBD1 matching over 7 bases. Germline CDR1 is MNHNY and CDR2 is SVGAGI (reference sequence). This CDR3 contains 14 residues. The J segment lost 2 bases and the V segment lost 2 bases, leaving 3 bases of the junction unmatched. The CDR3 nucleotides are TGTGCCAGCAGTTACACCGGACAGGCCTACGAGCAGTACTTC. This gives the protein CASSYTGQAYEQYF.

The table lists this clone with a count of one. The V and J genes are TRBV6-5 and TRBJ2-3; D is perhaps TRBD1 (5 bases). Germline assignment: CDR1 MNHEY and CDR2 SVGAGI. Deletions cut 6 bases from V and 4 bases from J, with 11 bases between. This CDR3 is 13 amino acids long. The CDR3 here is CASSTRASDTQYF. The CDR3 nucleotides read TGTGCCAGCAGCACCAGGGCTTCAGATACGCAGTATTTT.

The V call is TRBV6-1, the J call TRBJ1-2; D might be TRBD1 (6 bases). The V end was cut by 2 bases, the J end by 4 bases, with 17 bases between. Germline V lookup: CDR1 MNHNS, CDR2 SASEGT. This CDR3 comprises 16 residues. CDR3 sequence (DNA): TGTGCCAGCAGTGAACCAGGGGATACGGGGAGCTATGGCTACACCTTC. As protein: CASSEPGDTGSYGYTF.

The chain is built from TRBV5-1 and TRBJ2-1; TRBD1 is a possible D gene (6 bases). Germline CDR1 is SGHRS and CDR2 is YFSETQ. Trimming shortened V by 0 bases and J by 1 base, and 11 bases separated the two germline ends. This CDR3 has 16 residues. The CDR3 reads CASSLVAGESYNEQFF. The CDR3 DNA reads TGCGCCAGCAGCTTGGTGGCAGGGGAATCCTACAATGAGCAGTTCTTC.

This chain connects TRBV10-3 to TRBJ1-1, with 12 nucleotides matching TRBD1. The trim removed 6 bases at V and 2 bases at J, leaving 16 bases unmatched. The CDR3 runs to 19 residues. Germline V gene data show CDR1 as ENHRY and CDR2 as SYGVKD. The DNA of the CDR3 is TGTGCCATCAGGCCGGGACAGGGGGCGGTTCTTACTGCCAACACTGAAGCTTTCTTT. Translating gives CAIRPGQGAVLTANTEAFF.

The chain employs TRBV4-2 and TRBJ1-3; no clear D. Germline CDR1 LGHNA, CDR2 YNFKEQ. V shed 4 bases and J shed 2 bases, with 15 bases lying between them. The CDR3 extends over 16 amino acids. The CDR3 DNA is TGTGCCAGCAGCCGGGCCCCTCAGAGCCCTGGAAACACCATATATTTT. It yields the protein CASSRAPQSPGNTIYF.

This chain uses TRBV11-3 with TRBJ1-5; 7 bases agree with TRBD1. With V trimmed by 1 base and J by 2 bases, 8 bases remained unmatched. Looked up from germline, CDR1 is SGHNT and CDR2 is YENEEA. The CDR3 length is 17 residues. CDR3 amino acids: CASSLGTDREGNQPQHF. CDR3 coding DNA: TGTGCCAGCAGCTTAGGAACTGACAGGGAAGGCAATCAGCCCCAGCATTTT.

V gene TRBV6-4 combines with J gene TRBJ2-5; no clear D gene. The CDR3 is 13 residues long. V lost 0 bases to trimming and J lost 7 bases, with 9 bases between them. From germline, CDR1 is MRHNA and CDR2 SNTAGT. The CDR3 here is CASSDSVSGTQYF. The DNA of the CDR3 is TGTGCCAGCAGTGACTCGGTATCAGGGACCCAGTACTTC.